Sequencing of this T cell receptor (beta chain) was carried out in a study of cytomegalovirus exposure and HLA in healthy donors. Findings and caveats of the study: Whilst most TCR sequences proved rare, a subset of public TCRs occurred across many donors. The study designated 160 or so TCR beta chains cytomegalovirus-associated. For TCR beta chains, V- and J-gene trimming was later linked to a missense DCLRE1C variant.

This clone showed up just once. Its specificity is not known. This CDR3 comprises 17 residues. Germline values: CDR1 SGHRS, CDR2 YFSETQ. V shed 0 bases, J shed 2 bases, and the junction held 10 bases outside the gene matches. PCR primers comprised 60 Vbeta and 13 Jbeta primers. The method was immunoSEQ multiplex PCR; TCRdb's version includes in-frame clones alone and lacks a portion of them. Among under 150,000 clones listed, approximately 77% were seen once. Sequencing used PBMCs. This chain uses TRBV5-1 with TRBJ2-7; 8 bases agree with TRBD1. The sequence came from a man between 18 and 35 years old in good health and CMV-seronegative. CDR3 coding DNA: TGCGCCAGCAGCTTGGGGGATCCGGGACAGGTAACCTACGAGCAGTACTTC. Translation: CASSLGDPGQVTYEQYF.